Shown below are 28 T cell receptor beta chains from a single sample sequenced in a study of blood T cells in healthy people across ages. Sample-barcoded 5' priming and a J-beta primer mix drove a second PCR of roughly 6 to 12 cycles. Each CDR3 protein gets one entry after TCRdb re-called the 5' RACE reads with MiXCR. Found here are hundreds of thousands of distinct CDR3 sequences, less than 35% of them singletons; the top ten hold approximately 15%. The sample comprised blood. The receptors were sampled from a woman at least 80 years old in good health.

The table lists this clonotype with many counts. Just one base apart from a much larger clone, this may be a read error. This sequence joins TRBV7-9 and TRBJ2-5; TRBD2 matches at 9 bases. V dropped 0 bases and J dropped 11; count of bases not matched to a gene: 16. The germline CDR1 and CDR2 sequences are SEHNR and FQNEAQ (reference sequence). The CDR3 is made up of 17 amino acids. The chain's CDR3 is CASSLARGGLALNEQYF. The DNA for the CDR3 is TGTGCCAGCAGCTTAGCCCGAGGGGGACTAGCCCTCAATGAGCAGTACTTC. Together with reference TRBV7-9 and TRBJ2-5, the CDR3 gives the full variable domain: DTGVSQNPRHKITKRGQNVTFRCDPISEHNRLYWYRQTLGQGPEFLTYFQNEAQLEKSRLLSDRFSAERPKGSFSTLEIQRTEQGDSAMYLCASSLARGGLALNEQYFGPGTRLLVL.

The rearrangement links TRBV7-2 to TRBJ2-1; 7 nucleotides match TRBD2. Germline V gene data show CDR1 as SGHTA and CDR2 as FQGNSA. With V trimmed by 5 bases and J by 5 bases, 15 bases remained unmatched. The CDR3 consists of 17 residues. DNA for the CDR3: TGTGCCAGCAGCCCACGTTCACTAGCCCGGGGGGACAATGAGCAGTTCTTC. This codes for CASSPRSLARGDNEQFF.

V gene TRBV7-2 combines with J gene TRBJ1-5; possibly TRBD1 for D (5 bases). Trimming shortened V by 5 bases and J by 5 bases, and 13 bases separated the two germline ends. The CDR3 loop spans 14 amino acids. The germline V gene encodes CDR1 SGHTA and CDR2 FQGNSA. The chain's CDR3 is CASSRGGGDQPQHF. CDR3 bases: TGTGCCAGCAGCCGCGGCGGGGGGGATCAGCCCCAGCATTTT.

This clonotype was counted many times. V gene TRBV6-2 or TRBV6-3 combines with J gene TRBJ2-5; 7 bases are a match to TRBD2. CDR1 is MNHEY and CDR2 is SVGEGT in the germline V gene. The length of the CDR3 is 15 residues. V dropped 1 base and J dropped 1; count of bases not matched to a gene: 3. The CDR3 loop reads CASSYLGTTQETQYF. The CDR3 DNA follows: TGTGCCAGCAGTTACTTAGGGACTACCCAAGAGACCCAGTACTTC.

Remarks on this clonotype: A much larger clone differs from this one at a single base, so this may be a read error. The genes are TRBV12-3 or TRBV12-4 and TRBJ2-1; the match to TRBD1 covers 7 bases. V lost 2 bases to trimming and J lost 10 bases; unmatched junction nucleotides: 8. The CDR3 loop spans 14 amino acids. The CDR3 sequence: CASSLLDRSSEQFF. The CDR3 nucleotides read TGTGCCAGCAGTTTATTGGACAGGAGTAGCGAGCAGTTCTTC.

About this clonotype itself: A read error is possible here, since a much larger clone lies one base away. The chain couples TRBV20-1 to TRBJ2-5; D could derive from TRBD1 or TRBD2 (7 bases each). This CDR3 has 17 residues. The V and J ends lost 6 bases and 11 bases respectively, with 34 bases between them. Germline V gene lookup returns CDR1 DFQATT and CDR2 SNEGSKA (reference sequence). The CDR3 sequence is CSAQTYRGLSRGNEQYF. In DNA form, the CDR3 reads TGCAGTGCCCAAACCTACAGGGGACTATCCAGGGGCAATGAGCAGTACTTC.

This clonotype occurred a few times. The V call is TRBV20-1, the J call TRBJ2-5, with TRBD2 identical over 9 bases. Germline V gene lookup returns CDR1 DFQATT and CDR2 SNEGSKA (reference sequence). CDR3 length: 15 residues. The V and J ends lost 0 bases and 11 bases, in that order; junction bases with no gene match: 13. DNA for the CDR3: TGCAGTGCTAGAGATGGCGGGGGGGCCCGCAATGAGCAGTACTTC. Translation: CSARDGGGARNEQYF.

This clonotype appeared many times. The V and J genes are TRBV4-3 and TRBJ2-1; D might be TRBD2 (6 bases). Germline CDR1 LGHNA, CDR2 YSLEER. This CDR3 is 15 amino acids long. Deletions cut 3 bases from V and 1 base from J, with 10 bases between. In DNA, the CDR3 is TGCGCCAGCAGCCAGTGGGGGGAGTCCTACAATGAGCAGTTCTTC. It encodes CASSQWGESYNEQFF.

On this clonotype itself: This could be a read error, since a much larger clone is one nucleotide away. The chain has TRBV6-2 or TRBV6-3 and TRBJ2-1, with 7 bases identical to TRBD1. V shed 6 bases, J shed 8 bases, and the junction held 7 bases outside the gene matches. The CDR3 loop spans 13 amino acids. Looked up from germline, CDR1 is MNHEY and CDR2 is SVGEGT. CDR3 loop: CASRPTGDDEQFF. For the CDR3, the DNA is TGTGCCAGCAGGCCCACAGGGGACGATGAGCAGTTCTTC.

Worth noting for this clonotype: A much bigger clone sits one base away, suggesting this may be a read error. The chain uses TRBV29-1 and TRBJ2-5; D perhaps matches TRBD1 (5 bases). The J call may be incorrect, as the DNA end agrees better with TRBJ2-7. CDR3 length: 12 amino acids. Germline-derived CDR1 and CDR2 are SQVTM and ANQGSEA. The CDR3 region has the DNA TGCAGCGTTGATTGGGGCCGCCCCGAGCAGTACTTC. The encoded protein is CSVDWGRPEQYF.

This chain joins TRBV20-1 and TRBJ2-1, with D hard to call. TRBJ2-7 matches the DNA end more closely, so the J call is doubtful. CDR1 is DFQATT and CDR2 is SNEGSKA in the germline V gene (reference sequence). This CDR3 is 16 amino acids long. The CDR3 DNA reads as TGCAGTGCTAGAGCCGAGACACCCAGCTCCTACAATGAGCAGTACTTC. Translating gives CSARAETPSSYNEQYF.

In regard to this clonotype: This may arise from a read error, as a much more abundant clone is one base away. The CDR3 DNA reads as TGTGCCAGCAGCCCGGACTTTTACAATGAGCAGTACTTC. Translating it yields CASSPDFYNEQYF. This chain connects TRBV5-5 to TRBJ2-7; D may be TRBD2 (5 bases). Germline V CDR1 and CDR2: SGHKS, YYEKEE (reference sequence). The length of the CDR3 is 13 residues. Trimming pared 4 bases from V and 7 bases from J, leaving 15 bases between.

Concerning this clonotype: Compared with germline, one end of the junction differs, possibly owing to a read error. V gene TRBV7-9 combines with J gene TRBJ1-2, with D possibly matching TRBD1 (5 bases). Germline-derived CDR1 and CDR2 are SEHNR and FQNEAQ (reference sequence). This CDR3 comprises 13 residues. CDR3 nucleotide sequence: TGTGCCAGCAGATTAGAAGGGGTGCGGGGCTACACCTTC. Its protein product is CASRLEGVRGYTF. The variable domain in full, completed from reference TRBV7-9 and TRBJ1-2, reads DTGVSQNPRHKITKRGQNVTFRCDPISEHNRLYWYRQTLGQGPEFLTYFQNEAQLEKSRLLSDRFSAERPKGSFSTLEIQRTEQGDSAMYLCASRLEGVRGYTFGSGTRLTVV.

In its sample, this clonotype was seen many times. The rearrangement uses TRBV7-2 and TRBJ2-5; 7 nucleotides line up with TRBD2. The ends lost 5 bases at V and 4 bases at J; junction bases unmatched: 10. CDR1 and CDR2 from the germline V gene are SGHTA and FQGNSA. The CDR3 spans 15 residues. DNA of the CDR3: TGTGCCAGCAGCCTCGTGGGGGGGGGAGGAGAGACCCAGTACTTC. It translates to CASSLVGGGGETQYF.

In this sample, this clonotype turned up a few times. Given a much more abundant clone one base away, this may be a read error. V gene TRBV12-3 or TRBV12-4 combines with J gene TRBJ2-1; D unresolved. The CDR3 consists of 11 residues. CDR3 amino acids: CDSSLLREQFF. CDR3 sequence (DNA): TGTGACAGCAGCCTCCTACGTGAGCAGTTCTTC.

Of note for this clonotype: A much larger clone differs by one base, so this may be a read error. The chain combines TRBV4-3 with TRBJ2-3; 7 bases agree with TRBD2. The length of the CDR3 is 16 residues. Germline CDR1 LGHNA, CDR2 YSLEER. CDR3 residues: CTSSQDYGGSTDTQYF. In DNA form, the CDR3 reads TGCACCAGCAGCCAAGATTACGGGGGGTCCACAGATACGCAGTATTTT.

This clonotype was seen repeatedly, ten times or more. The chain links TRBV20-1 to TRBJ1-2; D unclear. This CDR3 comprises 14 residues. Germline CDR1 reads DFQATT; CDR2 reads SNEGSKA (reference sequence). The germline V and J ends were trimmed by 6 bases and 0 bases, with 14 bases remaining between them. CDR3 nucleotide sequence: TGCAGTGCCAGCCGACCAACCTCTAACTATGGCTACACCTTC. It encodes CSASRPTSNYGYTF.

This clonotype was observed at least ten times. The chain uses TRBV10-3 and TRBJ2-3, with 12 nucleotides matching TRBD2. The CDR3 has 16 amino acids. V dropped 5 bases and J dropped 3; count of bases not matched to a gene: 6. Germline values: CDR1 ENHRY, CDR2 SYGVKD. The CDR3 loop is CAISQKLAGGTDTQYF. CDR3 coding DNA: TGTGCCATCAGTCAAAAACTAGCGGGGGGAACAGATACGCAGTATTTT.

As concerns this clonotype: A much larger clone lies a single base off, so this may be a read error. The CDR3 nucleotides are TGTGCCAGCAGGCACGGGACTAGGAATAATGAGCAGTTCTTC. It codes for CASRHGTRNNEQFF. This chain uses TRBV7-9 with TRBJ2-1; TRBD2 matches at 8 bases. Unmatched junction bases numbered 8, after V lost 6 bases and J lost 7 bases. CDR3 length: 14 residues. Germline V CDR1 and CDR2: SEHNR, FQNEAQ (reference sequence).

The chain employs TRBV9 and TRBJ1-4; 11 bases agree with TRBD1. There are 16 residues in the CDR3. Trimming at V came to 0 bases and at J to 7 bases, leaving 5 bases not matched to a gene. Germline V gene data show CDR1 as SGDLS and CDR2 as YYNGEE. The CDR3 nucleotides read TGTGCCAGCAGCGTAGGGGGGACAGGGGGAATTGAAAAACTGTTTTTT. Translation gives CASSVGGTGGIEKLFF.

This clonotype was detected many times. This sequence joins TRBV20-1 and TRBJ1-2; a possible D gene is TRBD1 (6 bases). CDR3 length: 13 residues. Germline CDR1 reads DFQATT; CDR2 reads SNEGSKA (reference sequence). Trimming took off 1 base at V and 7 bases at J, with 13 bases between the two ends. The CDR3 region is CSARVTRRGGYTF. In DNA, the CDR3 is TGCAGTGCTAGAGTTACGCGCAGGGGTGGCTACACCTTC.

Ten or more counts support this clonotype. The V call is TRBV5-1, the J call TRBJ2-1; 12 nucleotides agree with TRBD1. The trim removed 0 bases at V and 8 bases at J, leaving 6 bases unmatched. The germline V gene has CDR1 SGHRS and CDR2 YFSETQ. The CDR3 runs 16 residues. Here the CDR3 DNA reads TGCGCCAGCAGCTTGGGATTGGGACAGGGGGCCGATGAGCAGTTCTTC. Translated: CASSLGLGQGADEQFF. Looking up the rest from reference TRBV5-1 and TRBJ2-1 gives the full variable domain: KAGVTQTPRYLIKTRGQQVTLSCSPISGHRSVSWYQQTPGQGLQFLFEYFSETQRNKGNFPGRFSGRQFSNSRSEMNVSTLELGDSALYLCASSLGLGQGADEQFFGPGTRLTVL.

The chain uses TRBV19 and TRBJ2-5, with 7 bases lining up with TRBD1. The CDR3 has 14 residues. CDR1 is LNHDA, CDR2 SQIVND, per germline (reference sequence). Losses at the gene ends were 4 bases for V and 3 bases for J; bases not matched to a gene: 5. The CDR3 reads CASSTYQGEETQYF. The CDR3 DNA reads as TGTGCCAGTAGTACCTACCAGGGGGAAGAGACCCAGTACTTC.

This clonotype occurred a few times. The chain recombines TRBV27 with TRBJ1-2; 11 bases are shared with TRBD1. CDR3 length equals 13 residues. The trim removed 8 bases at V and 5 bases at J, leaving 4 bases unmatched. Germline lookup yields CDR1 MNHEY and CDR2 SMNVEV (reference sequence). Written as DNA, the CDR3 is TGTGCCAGCGGGGACAGGGGGGTGTATGGCTACACCTTC. Its translation is CASGDRGVYGYTF.

This clonotype has at least ten counts. The chain links TRBV20-1 to TRBJ2-1; 7 nucleotides match TRBD2. With 5 bases clipped from V and 0 bases from J, the junction kept 4 bases outside the gene matches. The CDR3 has 14 amino acids. Germline CDR1 and CDR2: DFQATT and SNEGSKA (reference sequence). The CDR3 here is CSADGGSSYNEQFF. The CDR3 DNA reads TGCAGTGCTGACGGGGGGTCCTCCTACAATGAGCAGTTCTTC.

The table lists this clonotype with many counts. The V and J genes are TRBV6-1 and TRBJ2-1, with TRBD2 identical over 13 bases. V gave up 6 bases and J gave up 8 bases; unmatched junction bases: 7. This CDR3 has 15 residues. Germline V gene data show CDR1 as MNHNS and CDR2 as SASEGT. CDR3 residues: CASSRGTSGVHEQFF. The CDR3 region has the DNA TGTGCCAGCAGCCGGGGGACTAGCGGGGTCCATGAGCAGTTCTTC.

Only a few counts were recorded for this clonotype. The chain employs TRBV2 and TRBJ1-1, with D unclear. Germline V lookup: CDR1 SNHLY, CDR2 FYNNEI. This CDR3 is 13 amino acids long. V was clipped by 6 bases and J by 3 bases, with 11 bases between them. The CDR3 DNA sequence: TGTGCCAGCAGGACGCGGTCGGACACTGAAGCTTTCTTT. Its protein product is CASRTRSDTEAFF.

On this clonotype: With a much larger clone just one base away, this may be a read error. The chain links TRBV7-2 to TRBJ2-4; 9 positions agree with TRBD1. Germline trimming cut 5 bases from V and 1 base from J; bases unmatched to any gene: 12. CDR1 and CDR2 from the germline V gene are SGHTA and FQGNSA. The CDR3 runs 18 residues. CDR3 protein: CTSSQSRDRVGAKNIQYF. In DNA, the CDR3 is TGTACCAGCAGCCAGTCCCGGGACAGGGTCGGGGCCAAAAACATTCAGTACTTC.